This TCR beta chain was retrieved from a study of CD8 T cells in ankylosing spondylitis (dated by TCRdb to the late 2010s). Looking at the study overall: To find TCR variants linked to disease, the study profiled T cell receptor beta repertoires in ankylosing spondylitis patients and healthy donors. The full study cohort was made up of roughly 25 ankylosing spondylitis patients and some 100 healthy donors. Peripheral blood was sampled, and synovial fluid was also collected from ankylosing spondylitis patients.

Study-level results and caveats: Blood from ankylosing spondylitis patients appeared to be characterized by a TCR beta motif composed of roughly 8 highly homologous amino acid variants. The disease-linked clones showed a CD8+ phenotype and occurred at relatively low frequencies in peripheral blood. Some of the motif variants had been reported before in the synovial fluid and blood of reactive arthritis patients, a finding that suggests common disease-initiation mechanisms. According to the report, matched synovial fluid samples from ankylosing spondylitis patients were significantly enriched for the disease-linked clones.

This clonotype was seen a handful of times. Its cognate antigen has yet to be identified. Per-nucleotide qualities are absent, and no much larger clonotype sits a single base away. TCRdb names Illumina HiSeq 2500 as the instrument used. Quantitative 5'-RACE with molecular barcodes was used to prepare TCR beta libraries. Concerning the study's data processing: Disease-linked TCR variants were identified with a new computational method built on a probabilistic model of VDJ rearrangement. Through fastp at Q25 and MiXCR, TCRdb rebuilt clones from the public reads, retaining in-frame beta chains. One record per CDR3 amino acid sequence lists the most common genes and DNA. These V and J calls originate from TCRdb's pipeline instead of the authors' own analysis. Here the sample has hundreds of thousands of distinct CDR3 sequences; 12% occur a single time. In total, the top ten clones hold 0.51% of the sample.

V and J are truncated by 0 bases and 0 bases respectively, leaving an intervening sequence of 14 bases. CDR1 and CDR2 are drawn from the germline V gene: MGHRA, YSYEKL. The cysteine opens and the phenylalanine closes a CDR3 of 17 amino acids. The DNA shown is the 51-base CDR3, in frame from base 1. The sequence came from a male donor with ankylosing spondylitis. The sample was blood, either unsorted or a sorted T cell fraction (not recorded which). The receptor chain draws on TRBV4-1 and TRBJ2-5, with no D gene named confidently. The DNA sequence is as follows: TGCGCCAGCAGCCAAGATTGGGCTAGAAGGTACCAAGAGACCCAGTACTTC. It encodes CASSQDWARRYQETQYF.